This record looks at one TCR beta chain sequence and its context. The data are from a study of radiation and T cells in renal cell carcinoma. Sequencing was performed with immunoSEQ multiplex PCR; in TCRdb, only in-frame clones are kept and a portion is missing. The table has 100,000 to 150,000 clones, about four fifths seen once. The time point here: baseline pretreatment blood. Treatment meaning: 15 Gy SBRT to primary tumor, nephrectomy 4 weeks later. Between the trimmed V and J ends, which lost 2 bases and 8 bases, there was a span of 15 bases. This CDR3 spans 15 amino acids. CDR1 KGHSH and CDR2 LQKENI come from the germline V gene.

The clonotype was recovered from a woman in her fifties or sixties with renal cell carcinoma. The chain has TRBV18 and TRBJ1-4; D call uncertain. The specimen comprised blood, sampled from a patient whose treatment included radiotherapy and nephrectomy. The CDR3, as DNA: TGTGCCAGCTCACCAAGGCGAGTAGCAGGCGAAAAACTGTTTTTT. Residues: CASSPRRVAGEKLFF.